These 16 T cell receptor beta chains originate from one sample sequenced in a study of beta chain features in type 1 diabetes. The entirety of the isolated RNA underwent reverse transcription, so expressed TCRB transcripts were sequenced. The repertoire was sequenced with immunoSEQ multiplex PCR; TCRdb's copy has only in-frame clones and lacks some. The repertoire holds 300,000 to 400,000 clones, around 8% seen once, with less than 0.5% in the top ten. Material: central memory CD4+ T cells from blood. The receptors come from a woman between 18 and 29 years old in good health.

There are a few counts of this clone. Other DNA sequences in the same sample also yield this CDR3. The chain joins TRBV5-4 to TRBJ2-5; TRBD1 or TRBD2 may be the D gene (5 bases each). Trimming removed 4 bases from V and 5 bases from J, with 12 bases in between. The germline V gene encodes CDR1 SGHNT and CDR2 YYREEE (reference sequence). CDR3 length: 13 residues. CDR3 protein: CASSLDWGETQYF. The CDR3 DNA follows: TGTGCCAGCAGCCTCGACTGGGGGGAGACCCAGTACTTC.

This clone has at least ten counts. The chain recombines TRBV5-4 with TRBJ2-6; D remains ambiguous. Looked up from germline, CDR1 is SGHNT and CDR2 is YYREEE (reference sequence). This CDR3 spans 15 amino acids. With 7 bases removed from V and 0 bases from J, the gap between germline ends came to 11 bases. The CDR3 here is CASRPISSGANVLTF. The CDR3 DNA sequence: TGTGCCAGCCGGCCGATTTCCTCTGGGGCCAACGTCCTGACTTTC.

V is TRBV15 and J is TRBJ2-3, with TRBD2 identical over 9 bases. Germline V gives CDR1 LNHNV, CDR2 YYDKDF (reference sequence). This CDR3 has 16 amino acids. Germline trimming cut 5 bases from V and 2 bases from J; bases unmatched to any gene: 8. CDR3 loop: CATSFRLAGDTDTQYF. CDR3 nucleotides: TGTGCCACCAGCTTTCGGTTAGCGGGAGACACAGATACGCAGTATTTT.

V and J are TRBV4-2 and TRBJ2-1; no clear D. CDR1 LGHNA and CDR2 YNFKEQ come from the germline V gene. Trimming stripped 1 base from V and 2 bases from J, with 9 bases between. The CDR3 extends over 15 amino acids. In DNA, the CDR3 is TGTGCCAGCAGCCAAGCAAGCCCAACCTACAATGAGCAGTTCTTC. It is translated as CASSQASPTYNEQFF.

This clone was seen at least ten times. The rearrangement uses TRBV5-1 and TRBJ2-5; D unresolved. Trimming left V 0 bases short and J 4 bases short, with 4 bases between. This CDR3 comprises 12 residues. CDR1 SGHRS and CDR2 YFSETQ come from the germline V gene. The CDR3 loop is CASSLVRETQYF. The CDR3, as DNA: TGCGCCAGCAGCTTGGTTCGAGAGACCCAGTACTTC.

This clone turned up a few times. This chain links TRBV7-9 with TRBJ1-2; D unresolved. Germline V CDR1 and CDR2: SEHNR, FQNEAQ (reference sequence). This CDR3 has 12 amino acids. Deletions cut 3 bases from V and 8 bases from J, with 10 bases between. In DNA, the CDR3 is TGTGCCAGCAGCTTTCTCCAGGCAGGCTACACCTTC. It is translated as CASSFLQAGYTF.

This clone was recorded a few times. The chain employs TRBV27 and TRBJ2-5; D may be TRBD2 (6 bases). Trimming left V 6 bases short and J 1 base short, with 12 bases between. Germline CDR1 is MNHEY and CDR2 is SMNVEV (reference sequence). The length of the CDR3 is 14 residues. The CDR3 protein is CASRGGMVQETQYF. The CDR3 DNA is TGTGCCAGCAGGGGCGGGATGGTCCAAGAGACCCAGTACTTC.

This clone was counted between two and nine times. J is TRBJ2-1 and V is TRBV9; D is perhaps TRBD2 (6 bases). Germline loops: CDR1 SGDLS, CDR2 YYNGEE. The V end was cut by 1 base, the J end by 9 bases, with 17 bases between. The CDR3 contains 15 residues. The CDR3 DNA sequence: TGTGCCAGCAGCGTATCCGTTCTAGCCGGGGGTGAGCAGTTCTTC. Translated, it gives CASSVSVLAGGEQFF.

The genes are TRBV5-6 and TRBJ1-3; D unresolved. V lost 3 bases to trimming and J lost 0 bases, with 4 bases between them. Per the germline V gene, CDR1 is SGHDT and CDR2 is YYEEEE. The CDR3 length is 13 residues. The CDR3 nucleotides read TGTGCCAGCAGCTCATACTCTGGAAACACCATATATTTT. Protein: CASSSYSGNTIYF.

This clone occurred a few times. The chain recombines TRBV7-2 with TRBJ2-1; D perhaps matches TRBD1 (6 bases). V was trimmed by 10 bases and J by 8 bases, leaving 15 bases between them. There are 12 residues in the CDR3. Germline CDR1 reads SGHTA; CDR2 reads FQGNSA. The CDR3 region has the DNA TGTGCCACCGGAACAGGGCACGATGAGCAGTTCTTC. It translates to CATGTGHDEQFF.

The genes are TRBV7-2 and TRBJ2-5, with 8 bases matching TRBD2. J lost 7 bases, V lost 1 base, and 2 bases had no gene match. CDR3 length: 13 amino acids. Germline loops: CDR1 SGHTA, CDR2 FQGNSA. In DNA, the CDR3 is TGTGCCAGCAGCTTAGGTCGGGAGGGGACCCAGTACTTC. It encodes CASSLGREGTQYF.

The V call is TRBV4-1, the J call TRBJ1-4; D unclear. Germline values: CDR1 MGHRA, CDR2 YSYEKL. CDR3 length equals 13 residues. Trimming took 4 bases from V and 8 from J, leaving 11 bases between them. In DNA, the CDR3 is TGCGCCAGCAGCCGTGGGTCGAGGGAAAAACTGTTTTTT. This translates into CASSRGSREKLFF.

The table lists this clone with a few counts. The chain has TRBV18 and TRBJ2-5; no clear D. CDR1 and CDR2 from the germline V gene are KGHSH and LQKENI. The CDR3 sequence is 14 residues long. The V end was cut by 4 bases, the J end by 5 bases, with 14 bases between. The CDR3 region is CASSRTLASETQYF. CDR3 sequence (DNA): TGTGCCAGCTCACGAACTTTAGCTTCGGAGACCCAGTACTTC.

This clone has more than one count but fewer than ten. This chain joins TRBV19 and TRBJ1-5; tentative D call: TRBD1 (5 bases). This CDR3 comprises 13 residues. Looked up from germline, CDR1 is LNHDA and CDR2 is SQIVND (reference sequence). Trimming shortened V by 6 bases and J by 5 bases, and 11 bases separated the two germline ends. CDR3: CASRWDLDQPQHF. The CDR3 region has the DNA TGTGCCAGTAGATGGGACCTTGATCAGCCCCAGCATTTT.

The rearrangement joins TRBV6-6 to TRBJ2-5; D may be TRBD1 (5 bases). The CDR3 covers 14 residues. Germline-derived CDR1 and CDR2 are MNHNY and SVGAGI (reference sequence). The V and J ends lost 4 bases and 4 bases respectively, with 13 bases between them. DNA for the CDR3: TGTGCCAGCAGTTTCCGATCTACAGGAGAGACCCAGTACTTC. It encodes CASSFRSTGETQYF.

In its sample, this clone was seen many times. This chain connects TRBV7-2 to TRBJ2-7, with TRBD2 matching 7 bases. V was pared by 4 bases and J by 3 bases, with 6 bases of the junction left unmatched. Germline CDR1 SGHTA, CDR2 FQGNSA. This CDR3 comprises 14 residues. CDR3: CASSSGGGLYEQYF. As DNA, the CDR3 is TGTGCCAGCAGCTCCGGGGGAGGGCTCTACGAGCAGTACTTC.